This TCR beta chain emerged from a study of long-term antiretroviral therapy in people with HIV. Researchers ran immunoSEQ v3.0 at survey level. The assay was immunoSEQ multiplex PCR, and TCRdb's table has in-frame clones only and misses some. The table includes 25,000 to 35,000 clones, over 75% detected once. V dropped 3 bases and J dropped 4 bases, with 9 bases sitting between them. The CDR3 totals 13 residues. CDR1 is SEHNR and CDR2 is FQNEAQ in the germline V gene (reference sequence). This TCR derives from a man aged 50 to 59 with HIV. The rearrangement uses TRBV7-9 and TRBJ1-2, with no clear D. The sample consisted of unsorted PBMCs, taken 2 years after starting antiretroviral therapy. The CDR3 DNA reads TGTGCCAGCAGCTTGGGCCATCTCTATGGCTACACCTTC. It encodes CASSLGHLYGYTF.